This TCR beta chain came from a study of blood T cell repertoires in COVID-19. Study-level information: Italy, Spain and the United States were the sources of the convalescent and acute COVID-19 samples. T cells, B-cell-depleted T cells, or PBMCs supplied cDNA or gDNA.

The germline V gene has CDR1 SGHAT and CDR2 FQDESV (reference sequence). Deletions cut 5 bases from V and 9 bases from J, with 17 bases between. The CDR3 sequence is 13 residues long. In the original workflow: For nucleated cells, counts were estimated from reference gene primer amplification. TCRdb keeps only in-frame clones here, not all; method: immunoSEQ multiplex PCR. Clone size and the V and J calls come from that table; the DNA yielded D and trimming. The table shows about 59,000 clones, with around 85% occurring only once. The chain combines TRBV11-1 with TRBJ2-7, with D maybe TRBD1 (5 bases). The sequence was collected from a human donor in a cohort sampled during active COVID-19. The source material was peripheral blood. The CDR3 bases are TGTGCCAGCAGCCCCGCCCCGACAGACCCGCAGTACTTC. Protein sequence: CASSPAPTDPQYF. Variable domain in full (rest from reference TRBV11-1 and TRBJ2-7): EAEVAQSPRYKITEKSQAVAFWCDPISGHATLYWYRQILGQGPELLVQFQDESVVDDSQLPKDRFSAERLKGVDSTLKIQPAELGDSAMYLCASSPAPTDPQYFGPGTRLTVT.